The following is a T cell receptor (beta chain) sequence with its context. Its antigen is still unknown. The record has no base qualities; no much larger clone is one base away. The sample belongs to a study of cytomegalovirus exposure and HLA in healthy donors (dated by TCRdb to the late 2010s). Regarding the study in general: According to an earlier analysis of several hundred of the donors, 150 million to 200 million T cells yielded 117 million unique TCR beta sequences and 276 Gb of sequence data. Typing coverage varied by locus: about 629-630 donors for A, B, C, DRB1 and DQB1; about 520 for DQA1; about 590 for DPA1; fewer than 480 for DPB1. Donor age, sex, ethnicity and CMV serostatus were compiled alongside the repertoire data. A later genetic analysis took genome-wide SNP genotypes for about 65% of the roughly 670 donors and used that subset as a discovery cohort. High-throughput TCR immunosequencing, statistical association of individual TCRs with disease status, and machine learning were combined to predict cytomegalovirus infection status. Both class I and class II loci were covered by HLA typing, at four-digit resolution. Approximately 300 gigabases of sequencing data and around 88 million unique TCR sequences made up an early release that covered fewer than 650 HLA-typed donors. Besides the first cohort of some 670 subjects, a separate validation cohort made up of 120 different subjects was used. Five DR-DQ haplotypes were handled as single units for association and clustering, since linkage in the cohort was strong. An earlier analysis of approximately 640 of the donors applied high-throughput TCR beta sequencing to assess whether each TCR beta V gene segment acted as functional or pseudogenic. The T cell repertoires of 666 subjects were profiled by immunosequencing and related to cytomegalovirus serostatus. Rather than drawing on any new phenotypic data, the later analysis identified candidate immune exposures from TCR beta sequences and the way those sequences occurred across donors. Of the roughly 400 genotyped donors, less than 85% were placed in the genetic ancestry cluster associated with self-reported Caucasian donors. All discovery cohort repertoires had been generated on a single sequencing platform. A later analysis re-examined previously published TCR beta repertoires from several hundred donors and added high-resolution HLA genotyping to investigate patterns of TCR occurrence. The aim of the study was to test whether cataloging public T cell receptors could identify signatures of past pathogen exposure. On average, around 200,000 unique TCR beta nucleotide sequences were sequenced per donor among 398 genotyped donors of the cohort, with 15% to 20% of those sequences being non-productive.

Libraries were made using the immunoSEQ multiplex PCR assay. For the multiplex PCR, a mixture combining 60 forward primers for TCR Vbeta segments and 13 reverse primers for TCR Jbeta segments was used. Amplification of the CDR3 region of rearranged TCR beta genes was performed with a multiplex PCR assay on genomic DNA. The amplified TCR beta libraries were sequenced on the Illumina HiSeq System as 87-base-pair reads. The paper's processing steps were these. In a later analysis, 77 million or so unique TCR beta chains were counted across the roughly 610 repertoires, and around 10 million of these chains were shared by at least two donors. Raw reads were error-corrected and collapsed into unique sequences with a nearest-neighbor algorithm that merged closely related sequences to remove PCR and sequencing errors. To assign V, D and J gene segments, CDR3 sequences were aligned to IMGT reference sequences. For a sequence to be retained, a match of at least six nucleotides to both a V gene segment and a J gene segment was required. A rearrangement counted as productive if the CDR3 had no stop codons and remained in frame with V and J, and every other rearrangement counted as non-productive. Following IMGT convention, CDR3 was defined as the stretch from the second conserved V-encoded cysteine up to the conserved J-encoded phenylalanine. The earlier analysis of some 580 of the donors excluded any sequence lacking an unambiguous match to a single V gene segment. An earlier analysis of 587 of the donors called V segments functional above 56.7% productive rearrangements and segregating when the between-donor standard deviation exceeded 5%. A statistical classification framework was developed to diagnose cytomegalovirus status using the catalog of TCR beta chain sequences. V and J gene assignment, in a later analysis, came from comparing TCR nucleotide sequences with IMGT/GENE-DB human TR gene sequences. Using the TCRdist pipeline, a later analysis assigned CDR3 sequences along with most-parsimonious VDJ recombination scenarios. In a later analysis, each TCR beta chain was defined by its CDR3 amino acid sequence together with its V-gene family, and reads lacking a unique V-gene family were excluded. In a later analysis, 550 to 650 highly shared, low-generation-probability nucleotide sequences were removed to address suspected cross-contamination and a sequencing artifact. In a later analysis, a clonal expansion index was calculated for each public chain from normalized within-repertoire ranks of inferred template counts. In a later analysis, generation probabilities were computed with a VDJ recombination model fitted to out-of-frame rearrangements, and the resulting probabilities were checked against IGoR. In a later analysis, TCR-TCR, TCR-HLA and TCR-CMV co-occurrence was scored with hypergeometric tests, and a repertoire-size bias correction was applied to TCR pairs. In a later analysis, false discovery rates were estimated by permuting HLA or CMV assignments 20 times. In a later analysis, co-occurring TCRs were grouped using DBSCAN, with TCRdist sequence similarity added in when clustering inside HLA-allele-positive subsets. Repertoires with fewer than 30,000 or more than 120,000 public chains were left out of co-occurrence clustering, as were five repertoires with anomalous nucleotide sharing. TCRdb limited this immuneACCESS table to in-frame rearrangements with V and J called. A share of clones is missing; checked studies link under half to unresolved V genes, and the rest is unexplained. That table is the source of V, J and clone size, and D and trimming were worked out from the DNA. This sample has some 130,000 clones in its table, and roughly two thirds of those were observed once. The leading ten clones occupy 1.6% of the sample.

The cohort consisted of some 730 healthy bone marrow donors. At the time of sampling, all cohort members were nominally healthy, though unrecorded immune exposures were likely present. The donor was CMV seropositive and was included in the group of about 290 seropositive cohort members. A peripheral blood sample was collected from each donor, and TCR beta sequencing was performed on peripheral blood mononuclear cells. The Qiagen DNeasy Blood Extraction Kit was used to extract genomic DNA from the blood cell samples. CDR1 and CDR2 were assigned from the germline V gene as LGHNA and YNFKEQ. Germline trimming amounts to 1 base on V and 5 bases on J, with 7 as the count of junction bases outside the gene matches. From the cysteine up to the phenylalanine, the CDR3 has a length of 16 residues. Only CDR3 DNA is held: 48 bases, read in frame from base 1. What the study reported, not specific to this receptor: In both the original and validation cohorts, the classifier was reported to diagnose cytomegalovirus status with high specificity and sensitivity. Several of the top co-occurrence clusters appeared to be linked to parvovirus B19, influenza, CMV and Epstein-Barr virus, according to a later analysis. A further reported finding was that TCR beta sequences accurately predicted the HLA-A and HLA-B alleles for most subjects in the first cohort. A cluster of highly shared sequence variants was judged likely to represent a technical artifact of the sequencing pipeline. Broadly in line with IMGT annotations, most TCR beta V segments showed up in productive rearrangements about 87% or about 30% of the time in an earlier analysis of several hundred of the donors. For the cohort, immune exposure information was limited to CMV serostatus. This cohort had only TCR beta chains sequenced, and the lack of alpha or paired-chain data limited which features could be detected. Roughly uniform sequencing depth across donors was assumed in presence/absence analyses, although this assumption may not hold. Compared with equally common non-associated chains, HLA-associated TCR beta chains in a later analysis were more clonally expanded and had lower generation probabilities. In a later analysis, 16,951 TCR beta sequences were associated with specific HLA alleles at a false discovery rate of 0.05. Linkage disequilibrium might explain the correlated functional status among segregating V segments, but an unknown experimental factor could not be ruled out. When HLA alleles, especially DR and DQ, strongly co-occurred, attributing TCR associations to individual alleles was difficult. Across donors, most TCR sequences were observed very rarely, whereas some public TCRs were present in many individuals. A total of 150 to 200 TCR beta chains were listed by the study as associated with cytomegalovirus. It was suggested by the authors that the approach could potentially be generalized to other disease states and immunological phenotypes. Three of the identified cytomegalovirus-associated TCR beta chains were confirmed in vitro to be specific for cytomegalovirus antigens. Because the 87-base-pair reads could not distinguish some IMGT-functional V segments, including TRBV6-2 and TRBV6-3, those segments were excluded. An association between a missense DCLRE1C variant and V-gene and J-gene trimming of TCR beta chains was found in a later genetic analysis and replicated in an independent cohort. Because counts were too low, some 17 rarely observed V segments, including chromosome 9 orphons, were excluded from the earlier analysis of under 650 of the donors. A later genetic analysis reported fewer N-insertions in productive TCRs among donors in an Asian-associated ancestry cluster than the roughly 690-donor mean. In a later analysis, most CMV-associated TCR beta chains were found to appear HLA-restricted, with HLA associations seemingly driven largely by CMV exposure. Because HLA typing was unavailable for some donors at each locus, only the typed subset was used in association tests. In a later analysis, TCR association rates were found to vary across HLA loci, with the most associated TCRs seen for DRB1 alleles and the fewest for HLA-C alleles.

Sequencing input: PBMCs. Recombination linked TRBV4-2 to TRBJ1-1; 10 bases in the middle match TRBD1. The source is a man aged 30 to 45 in good health and CMV-seropositive. The CDR3 protein is CASSQATGGGYTEAFF. The nucleotides are TGTGCCAGCAGCCAAGCGACAGGGGGCGGGTATACTGAAGCTTTCTTT.